The 17 T cell receptor beta chains presented below share a single source sample, sequenced in a study of long-term antiretroviral therapy in people with HIV. Runs used v3.0 of the immunoSEQ assay and were done at survey level. Assay used: immunoSEQ multiplex PCR; TCRdb lists only in-frame clones, some missing. The data show over 5,500 clones, 70% to 90% seen once. The sample in question was unsorted PBMCs, obtained 3.7 years after starting antiretroviral therapy. Receptors originate from a woman aged 50 to 60 with HIV.

This chain connects TRBV5-4 to TRBJ2-7; 7 positions agree with TRBD1. Germline V gene data show CDR1 as SGHNT and CDR2 as YYREEE (reference sequence). CDR3 length: 14 amino acids. J lost 3 bases, V lost 4 bases, and 7 bases had no gene match. The CDR3 nucleotides are TGTGCCAGCAGCCAATTACAGGGGAGCTACGAGCAGTACTTC. Residues: CASSQLQGSYEQYF.

The chain recombines TRBV5-6 with TRBJ2-1; tentative D call: TRBD1 (5 bases). This CDR3 comprises 11 residues. From germline, CDR1 is SGHDT and CDR2 YYEEEE. Trimming stripped 0 bases from V and 10 bases from J, with 5 bases between. CDR3 DNA: TGTGCCAGCAGCTTGGCAGGGGAGCAGTTCTTC. Its protein product is CASSLAGEQFF. Together with reference TRBV5-6 and TRBJ2-1, the CDR3 gives the full variable domain: DAGVTQSPTHLIKTRGQQVTLRCSPKSGHDTVSWYQQALGQGPQFIFQYYEEEERQRGNFPDRFSGHQFPNYSSELNVNALLLGDSALYLCASSLAGEQFFGPGTRLTVL.

The rearrangement uses TRBV9 and TRBJ1-1; D uncertain. The CDR3 covers 13 residues. Germline V gene lookup returns CDR1 SGDLS and CDR2 YYNGEE. The V gene lost 0 bases and the J gene lost 3 bases, with 6 bases spanning the gap. CDR3 sequence: CASSVDGDTEAFF. The DNA for the CDR3 is TGTGCCAGCAGCGTAGATGGGGACACTGAAGCTTTCTTT.

The genes are TRBV18 and TRBJ1-1, with 7 bases aligning to TRBD1. The CDR3 totals 16 residues. V lost 1 base to trimming and J lost 3 bases; unmatched junction nucleotides: 8. Germline CDR1 and CDR2: KGHSH and LQKENI. The CDR3 sequence is CASSPLQGGLDTEAFF. CDR3 nucleotides: TGTGCCAGCTCACCACTGCAGGGGGGATTGGACACTGAAGCTTTCTTT.

This chain links TRBV6-1 with TRBJ1-4; unclear D gene. The CDR3 covers 14 residues. Per the germline V gene, CDR1 is MNHNS and CDR2 is SASEGT. V was clipped by 1 base and J by 3 bases, with 6 bases between them. CDR3 protein: CASSEGGSNEKLFF. CDR3 sequence (DNA): TGTGCCAGCAGTGAAGGAGGGTCTAATGAAAAACTGTTTTTT.

This clone was found once. This sequence joins TRBV5-1 and TRBJ2-7, with 11 bases identical to TRBD2. In germline, CDR1 is SGHRS, CDR2 YFSETQ. This CDR3 has 15 residues. The J segment lost 1 base and the V segment lost 0 bases, leaving 0 bases of the junction unmatched. Written as DNA, the CDR3 is TGCGCCAGCAGCTTGGGGACTAGCGGGTCCTACGAGCAGTACTTC. It yields the protein CASSLGTSGSYEQYF. The variable domain in full, completed from reference TRBV5-1 and TRBJ2-7, reads KAGVTQTPRYLIKTRGQQVTLSCSPISGHRSVSWYQQTPGQGLQFLFEYFSETQRNKGNFPGRFSGRQFSNSRSEMNVSTLELGDSALYLCASSLGTSGSYEQYFGPGTRLTVT.

This clone was detected only once. This sequence joins TRBV12-5 and TRBJ1-3, with D perhaps TRBD1 (6 bases). The CDR3 has 14 residues. The germline V gene has CDR1 LGHNT and CDR2 FRNRAP. The V end lost 6 bases, the J end lost 0 bases, and 9 bases lay between the germline ends. CDR3 amino acids: CASGGASSGNTIYF. The CDR3 bases are TGTGCTAGTGGGGGGGCTTCCTCTGGAAACACCATATATTTT.

This CDR3 is CASSVGTGSNEKLFF. In nucleotides, the CDR3 is TGTGCCAGCAGTGTAGGGACAGGGTCTAATGAAAAACTGTTTTTT. V usage is TRBV25-1 and J usage is TRBJ1-4; TRBD1 matches at 9 bases. The CDR3 sequence is 15 residues long. Germline trimming cut 4 bases from V and 3 bases from J; bases unmatched to any gene: 3. The germline CDR1 and CDR2 sequences are MGHDK and SYGVNS.

The rearrangement joins TRBV14 to TRBJ2-2; D gene ambiguous. The germline V gene has CDR1 SGHDN and CDR2 FVKESK. The CDR3 loop spans 14 amino acids. The V and J ends lost 3 bases and 8 bases respectively, with 13 bases between them. The CDR3 DNA reads as TGTGCCAGCAGCCAGAGCCTTGCTGGGGGGGAGCTGTTTTTT. It translates to CASSQSLAGGELFF.

This sequence joins TRBV15 and TRBJ1-1, with 11 nucleotides matching TRBD1. The junction had 4 bases not matched to a gene; V was cut back by 4 bases and J by 3 bases. Per germline, CDR1 LNHNV and CDR2 YYDKDF (reference sequence). This CDR3 has 15 amino acids. The CDR3 loop reads CATSMDRGQYTEAFF. CDR3 nucleotide sequence: TGTGCCACCAGCATGGACAGGGGGCAATACACTGAAGCTTTCTTT.

The chain carries TRBV28 and TRBJ1-3, with D unresolved. The CDR3 runs to 14 residues. With 7 bases removed from V and 0 bases from J, the gap between germline ends came to 10 bases. Germline V gene sequence: CDR1 MDHEN, CDR2 SYDVKM. CDR3 in amino acids: CASNVGGSGNTIYF. DNA of the CDR3: TGTGCCAGCAACGTTGGTGGCTCTGGAAACACCATATATTTT.

The chain carries TRBV10-3 and TRBJ1-1, with D perhaps TRBD1 (6 bases). V lost 8 bases and J 1 base, leaving 14 bases between the germline ends. This CDR3 spans 14 amino acids. Germline CDR1 is ENHRY and CDR2 is SYGVKD. The CDR3 reads CAIRHQGPNTEAFF. Here the CDR3 DNA reads TGTGCCATCCGGCACCAGGGGCCGAACACTGAAGCTTTCTTT.

The sample holds one count of this clone. J is TRBJ1-1 and V is TRBV14, with 9 bases matching TRBD1. J lost 1 base, V lost 2 bases, and 8 bases had no gene match. This CDR3 is built from 17 residues. CDR1 is SGHDN and CDR2 is FVKESK in the germline V gene. The CDR3 loop reads CASSQLGTGKSNTEAFF. CDR3 in DNA: TGTGCCAGCAGCCAACTGGGGACAGGGAAGTCGAACACTGAAGCTTTCTTT.

This clone has a handful of counts. The CDR3 region is CASKGSGELFF. DNA of the CDR3: TGTGCCAGTAAAGGTAGCGGGGAGCTGTTTTTT. The rearrangement links TRBV19 to TRBJ2-2; D remains unclear. V was pared by 7 bases and J by 7 bases, with 7 bases between. The CDR3 spans 11 residues. Germline V lookup: CDR1 LNHDA, CDR2 SQIVND (reference sequence).

V and J are TRBV6-5 and TRBJ2-7; D may be TRBD2 (5 bases). This CDR3 is 15 amino acids long. Trimming took off 0 bases at V and 2 bases at J, with 11 bases between the two ends. The germline V gene encodes CDR1 MNHEY and CDR2 SVGAGI. DNA of the CDR3: TGTGCCAGCAGTTACTCTTTATCCGGGACCTACGAGCAGTACTTC. It codes for CASSYSLSGTYEQYF.

This chain uses TRBV7-9 with TRBJ2-3; TRBD2 agrees at 11 bases. In germline, CDR1 is SEHNR, CDR2 FQNEAQ (reference sequence). Unmatched junction bases numbered 7, after V lost 5 bases and J lost 3 bases. The length of the CDR3 is 16 residues. CDR3 sequence: CASSQPTSGSTDTQYF. In nucleotides, the CDR3 is TGTGCCAGCAGCCAACCCACTAGCGGGAGTACAGATACGCAGTATTTT.

The chain recombines TRBV7-9 with TRBJ2-7; no clear D gene. The CDR3 extends over 12 amino acids. CDR1 is SEHNR and CDR2 is FQNEAQ in the germline V gene (reference sequence). CDR3 nucleotides: TGTGCTCACCCCCCGGCTCCCTACGAGCAGTACTTC. Protein: CAHPPAPYEQYF.